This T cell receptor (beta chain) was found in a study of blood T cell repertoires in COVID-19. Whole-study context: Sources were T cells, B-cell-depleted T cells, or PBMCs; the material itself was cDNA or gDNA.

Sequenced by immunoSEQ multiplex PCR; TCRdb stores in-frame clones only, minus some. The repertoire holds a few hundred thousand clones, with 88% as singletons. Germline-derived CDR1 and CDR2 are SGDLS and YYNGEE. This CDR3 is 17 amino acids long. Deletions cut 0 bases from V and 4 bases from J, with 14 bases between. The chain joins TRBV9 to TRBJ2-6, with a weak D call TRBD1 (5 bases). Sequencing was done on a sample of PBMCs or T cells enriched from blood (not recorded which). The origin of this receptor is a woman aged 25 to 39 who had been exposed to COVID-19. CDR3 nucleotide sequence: TGTGCCAGCAGCGTAGAGTCCAGGGTTTCCGGGGCCAACGTCCTGACTTTC. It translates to CASSVESRVSGANVLTF.